Shown below are 15 T cell receptor beta chains from a single sample sequenced in a study of shared T cell receptors in the human thymus. Here immunoSEQ multiplex PCR was the method, and the copy in TCRdb shows in-frame clones only, minus some. Found here are roughly 660,000 clones, roughly 90% of them singletons; the top ten hold approximately 0.011%. The data also belong to a second study, concerning human thymus T cells.

The specimen sequenced was thymocytes. These receptors all come from a boy under two years old with a congenital heart defect.

This chain uses TRBV28 with TRBJ2-7, with 13 bases fitting TRBD2. With V trimmed by 7 bases and J by 2 bases, 11 bases remained unmatched. Germline V lookup: CDR1 MDHEN, CDR2 SYDVKM. The CDR3 runs to 17 residues. The CDR3 sequence: CASTRTGTSGAAYEQYF. The CDR3 nucleotides are TGTGCCAGCACCAGGACCGGGACTAGCGGGGCCGCCTACGAGCAGTACTTC.

The chain combines TRBV29-1 with TRBJ2-2; 11 bases match TRBD2. The CDR3 covers 16 residues. In germline, CDR1 is SQVTM, CDR2 ANQGSEA. Trimming at V came to 2 bases and at J to 6 bases, leaving 8 bases not matched to a gene. CDR3 bases: TGCAGCGTTGAAAAAGCTAGCGGGGGGCGGGCCGGGGAGCTGTTTTTT. Translated, it gives CSVEKASGGRAGELFF.

In DNA form, the CDR3 reads TGTGCCAGCAGCCAAGATAGGGCGGGACCGGGTAATGAGCAGTTCTTC. Translated, it gives CASSQDRAGPGNEQFF. The J gene is TRBJ2-1, the V gene TRBV4-2; tentative D call: TRBD2 (6 bases). The CDR3 runs 16 residues. V was cut by 0 bases and J by 7 bases, with 16 bases left in between. Looked up from germline, CDR1 is LGHNA and CDR2 is YNFKEQ.

The V and J genes are TRBV2 and TRBJ2-2; D perhaps matches TRBD2 (5 bases). The ends were cut back, 3 bases at V and 1 base at J, with 12 bases in the middle. The CDR3 length is 16 residues. Germline CDR1 SNHLY, CDR2 FYNNEI. CDR3 region: CASSECERENTGELFF. CDR3 DNA sequence: TGTGCCAGCAGTGAGTGTGAGAGGGAGAACACCGGGGAGCTGTTTTTT.

The rearrangement links TRBV5-8 to TRBJ1-2; the D gene is possibly TRBD1 (5 bases). Trimming left V 10 bases short and J 6 bases short, with 19 bases between. The CDR3 is made up of 13 amino acids. Germline V CDR1 and CDR2: SGHTS, YDEGEE. The CDR3 DNA is TGTGCCCCTCTCGACCGACAGACGGATGGCTACACCTTC. It yields the protein CAPLDRQTDGYTF.

This chain links TRBV29-1 with TRBJ2-7, with 10 bases matching TRBD2. Germline V CDR1 and CDR2: SQVTM, ANQGSEA. Trimming removed 1 base from V and 7 bases from J; junction bases left unmatched: 7. This CDR3 has 14 residues. The CDR3 loop reads CSVEGLAGVREQYF. CDR3 nucleotides: TGCAGCGTTGAAGGGCTAGCGGGAGTACGGGAGCAGTACTTC.

The chain uses TRBV6-1 and TRBJ1-4; TRBD1 is a possible D gene (5 bases). The CDR3 has 14 amino acids. The V and J ends lost 4 bases and 2 bases respectively, with 8 bases between them. Germline CDR1 and CDR2: MNHNS and SASEGT. The CDR3 here is CASSAQGTNEKLFF. CDR3 bases: TGTGCCAGCAGTGCCCAGGGTACTAATGAAAAACTGTTTTTT.

CDR3: CASSSAGSDRYEQYF. The CDR3 DNA follows: TGTGCCAGCAGTTCCGCCGGGTCCGATCGCTACGAGCAGTACTTC. This chain links TRBV6-5 with TRBJ2-7; D remains ambiguous. V was clipped by 4 bases and J by 3 bases, with 16 bases between them. This CDR3 region has 15 residues. Germline CDR1 reads MNHEY; CDR2 reads SVGAGI.

The V call is TRBV14, the J call TRBJ2-7, with D tentatively TRBD2 (5 bases). This CDR3 has 18 residues. Per germline, CDR1 SGHDN and CDR2 FVKESK. V was cut by 5 bases and J by 3 bases, with 26 bases left in between. The CDR3 protein is CASSSGRGIVNTLYEQYF. In DNA, the CDR3 is TGTGCCAGCAGCTCCGGCCGAGGGATCGTGAATACTCTCTACGAGCAGTACTTC.

The V and J genes are TRBV14 and TRBJ2-1; 8 bases line up with TRBD2. Germline V lookup: CDR1 SGHDN, CDR2 FVKESK. The ends lost 5 bases at V and 6 bases at J; junction bases unmatched: 12. CDR3 length: 16 residues. The CDR3 sequence: CASSTQSGRDSNEQFF. The CDR3 DNA sequence: TGTGCCAGCAGCACTCAGAGCGGGAGAGATAGCAATGAGCAGTTCTTC.

J is TRBJ2-1 and V is TRBV27, with 7 bases identical to TRBD1. The CDR3 consists of 14 residues. Germline V gene data show CDR1 as MNHEY and CDR2 as SMNVEV (reference sequence). Unmatched junction bases numbered 11, after V lost 7 bases and J lost 8 bases. This CDR3 is CASNRNDRAHEQFF. The CDR3 DNA reads as TGTGCCAGCAATAGGAACGACAGGGCCCATGAGCAGTTCTTC.

The rearrangement uses TRBV7-9 and TRBJ1-1; no clear D. CDR1 is SEHNR, CDR2 FQNEAQ, per germline (reference sequence). Trimming took off 5 bases at V and 1 base at J, with 8 bases between the two ends. This CDR3 is built from 13 residues. As DNA, the CDR3 is TGTGCCAGCAGCCTGTACAGGAACACTGAAGCTTTCTTT. Translated, it gives CASSLYRNTEAFF.

This chain links TRBV28 with TRBJ2-7; D might be TRBD2 (6 bases). The germline CDR1 and CDR2 sequences are MDHEN and SYDVKM. The CDR3 extends over 12 amino acids. V was trimmed by 11 bases and J by 0 bases, leaving 11 bases between them. The CDR3 nucleotides are TGTGCCGCGGGACTGGGCTCCTACGAGCAGTACTTC. Protein product: CAAGLGSYEQYF.

This clone was counted once. This sequence joins TRBV27 and TRBJ1-4; TRBD1 aligns across 10 bases. The length of the CDR3 is 14 residues. V lost 5 bases, J lost 6 bases, and 3 bases stayed unmatched. Germline-derived CDR1 and CDR2 are MNHEY and SMNVEV (reference sequence). The CDR3 sequence: CASSTGTGDEKLFF. CDR3 bases: TGTGCCAGCAGTACCGGGACAGGGGATGAAAAACTGTTTTTT. Full variable domain (remainder filled in from reference TRBV27 and TRBJ1-4): EAQVTQNPRYLITVTGKKLTVTCSQNMNHEYMSWYRQDPGLGLRQIYYSMNVEVTDKGDVPEGYKVSRKEKRNFPLILESPSPNQTSLYFCASSTGTGDEKLFFGSGTQLSVL.

The rearrangement uses TRBV7-9 and TRBJ1-1; D remains unclear. V lost 5 bases to trimming and J lost 5 bases, with 9 bases between them. The CDR3 contains 12 residues. Germline CDR1 SEHNR, CDR2 FQNEAQ (reference sequence). This chain's CDR3 is CASSLVETEAFF. In DNA, the CDR3 is TGTGCCAGCAGCCTAGTGGAGACTGAAGCTTTCTTT.